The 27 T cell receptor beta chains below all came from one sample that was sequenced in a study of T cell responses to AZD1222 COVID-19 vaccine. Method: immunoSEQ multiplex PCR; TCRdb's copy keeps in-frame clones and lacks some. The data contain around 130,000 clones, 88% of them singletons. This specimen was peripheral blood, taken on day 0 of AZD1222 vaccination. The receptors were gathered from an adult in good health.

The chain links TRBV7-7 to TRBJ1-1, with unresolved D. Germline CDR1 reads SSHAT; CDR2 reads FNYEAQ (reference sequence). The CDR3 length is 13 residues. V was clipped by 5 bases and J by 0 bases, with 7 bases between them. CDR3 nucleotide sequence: TGTGCCAGCAGCCTCCTGATGAACACTGAAGCTTTCTTT. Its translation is CASSLLMNTEAFF.

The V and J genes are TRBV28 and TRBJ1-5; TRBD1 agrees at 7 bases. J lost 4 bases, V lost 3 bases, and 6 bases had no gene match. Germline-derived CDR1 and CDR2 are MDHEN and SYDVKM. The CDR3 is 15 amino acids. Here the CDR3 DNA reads TGTGCCAGCAGTTTTACAGGGGCCCAAAATCAGCCCCAGCATTTT. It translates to CASSFTGAQNQPQHF.

DNA for the CDR3: TGTGCCAGCACCGCCCAACAGACTAATGAAAAACTGTTTTTT. The encoded protein is CASTAQQTNEKLFF. This sequence joins TRBV7-2 and TRBJ1-4, with unresolved D. V was clipped by 7 bases and J by 2 bases, with 11 bases between them. Germline values: CDR1 SGHTA, CDR2 FQGNSA. The CDR3 is 14 residues long. Full variable domain (remainder filled in from reference TRBV7-2 and TRBJ1-4): GAGVSQSPSNKVTEKGKDVELRCDPISGHTALYWYRQSLGQGLEFLIYFQGNSAPDKSGLPSDRFSAERTGGSVSTLTIQRTQQEDSAVYLCASTAQQTNEKLFFGSGTQLSVL.

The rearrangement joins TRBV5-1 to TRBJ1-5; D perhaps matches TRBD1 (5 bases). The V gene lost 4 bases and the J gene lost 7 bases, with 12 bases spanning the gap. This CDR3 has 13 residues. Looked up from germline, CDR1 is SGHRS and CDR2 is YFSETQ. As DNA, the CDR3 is TGCGCCAGCAGCCCCTCGGGGGGGCAGCCCCAGCATTTT. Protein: CASSPSGGQPQHF.

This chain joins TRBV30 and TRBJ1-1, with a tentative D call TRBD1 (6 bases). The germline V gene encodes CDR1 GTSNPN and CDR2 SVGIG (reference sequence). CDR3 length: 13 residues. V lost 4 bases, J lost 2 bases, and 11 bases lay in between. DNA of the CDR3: TGTGCCTGGACGGACAGCACTAACACTGAAGCTTTCTTT. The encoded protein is CAWTDSTNTEAFF. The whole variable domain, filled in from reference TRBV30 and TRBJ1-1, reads SQTIHQWPATLVQPVGSPLSLECTVEGTSNPNLYWYRQAAGRGLQLLFYSVGIGQISSEVPQNLSASRPQDRQFILSSKKLLLSDSGFYLCAWTDSTNTEAFFGQGTRLTVV.

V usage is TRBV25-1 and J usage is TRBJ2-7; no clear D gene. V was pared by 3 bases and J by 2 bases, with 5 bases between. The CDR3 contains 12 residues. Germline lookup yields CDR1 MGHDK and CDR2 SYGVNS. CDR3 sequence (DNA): TGTGCCAGCAGTGAGGGGACCTACGAGCAGTACTTC. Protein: CASSEGTYEQYF.

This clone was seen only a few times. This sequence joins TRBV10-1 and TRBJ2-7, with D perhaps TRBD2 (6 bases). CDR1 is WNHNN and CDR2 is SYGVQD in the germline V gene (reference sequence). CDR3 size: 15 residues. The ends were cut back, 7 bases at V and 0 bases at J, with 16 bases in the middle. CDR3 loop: CASTEPPGDSYEQYF. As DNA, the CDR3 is TGCGCCAGCACCGAACCCCCGGGGGACTCCTACGAGCAGTACTTC.

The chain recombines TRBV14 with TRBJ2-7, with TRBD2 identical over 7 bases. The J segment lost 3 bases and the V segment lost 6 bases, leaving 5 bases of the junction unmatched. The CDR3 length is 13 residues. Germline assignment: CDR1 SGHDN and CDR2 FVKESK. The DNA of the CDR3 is TGTGCCAGCAGGGGGAGGGAAAACTACGAGCAGTACTTC. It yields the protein CASRGRENYEQYF.

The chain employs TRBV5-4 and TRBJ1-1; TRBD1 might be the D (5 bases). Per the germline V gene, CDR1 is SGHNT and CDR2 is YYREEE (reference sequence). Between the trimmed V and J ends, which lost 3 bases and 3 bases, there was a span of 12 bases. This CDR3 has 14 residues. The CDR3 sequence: CASSWKGAYTEAFF. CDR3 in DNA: TGTGCCAGCAGCTGGAAAGGGGCGTACACTGAAGCTTTCTTT.

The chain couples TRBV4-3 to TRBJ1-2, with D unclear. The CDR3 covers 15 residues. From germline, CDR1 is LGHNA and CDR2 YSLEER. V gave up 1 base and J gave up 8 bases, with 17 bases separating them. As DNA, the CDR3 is TGCGCCAGCAGCCAAGTCTATCCGGGAGTGGAAGGCTACACCTTC. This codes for CASSQVYPGVEGYTF.

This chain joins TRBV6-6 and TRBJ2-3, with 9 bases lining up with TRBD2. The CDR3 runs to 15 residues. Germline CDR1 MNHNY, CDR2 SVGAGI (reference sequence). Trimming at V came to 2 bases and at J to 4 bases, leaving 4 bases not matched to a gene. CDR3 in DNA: TGTGCCAGCAGTTACGGAGGACTAGCGTCAGATACGCAGTATTTT. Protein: CASSYGGLASDTQYF.

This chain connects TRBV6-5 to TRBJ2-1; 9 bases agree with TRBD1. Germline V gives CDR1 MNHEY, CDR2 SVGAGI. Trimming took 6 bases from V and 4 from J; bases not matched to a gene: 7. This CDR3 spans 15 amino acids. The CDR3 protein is CASSTSGTGYNEQFF. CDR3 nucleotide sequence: TGTGCCAGCAGCACCTCCGGGACAGGGTACAATGAGCAGTTCTTC.

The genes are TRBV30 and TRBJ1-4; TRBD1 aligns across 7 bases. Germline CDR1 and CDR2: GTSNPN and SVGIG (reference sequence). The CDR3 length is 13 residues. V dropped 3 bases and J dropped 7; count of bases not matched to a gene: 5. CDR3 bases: TGTGCCTGGAGCCCAGGGGGAGGTGAAAAACTGTTTTTT. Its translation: CAWSPGGGEKLFF.

CDR3 residues: CASSLTQRGNTDTQYF. The DNA of the CDR3 is TGTGCCAGCAGCCTAACCCAGCGGGGGAACACAGATACGCAGTATTTT. This chain connects TRBV7-2 to TRBJ2-3, with 8 nucleotides matching TRBD2. Germline V gene lookup returns CDR1 SGHTA and CDR2 FQGNSA. Trimming removed 5 bases from V and 2 bases from J; junction bases left unmatched: 9. The CDR3 is made up of 16 amino acids.

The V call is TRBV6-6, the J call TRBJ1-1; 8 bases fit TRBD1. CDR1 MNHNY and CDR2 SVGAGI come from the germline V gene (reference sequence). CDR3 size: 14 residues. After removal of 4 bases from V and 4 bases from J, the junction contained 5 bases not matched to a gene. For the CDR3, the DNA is TGTGCCAGCAGTTTTACAGGGGGGGGCACTGAAGCTTTCTTT. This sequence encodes CASSFTGGGTEAFF.

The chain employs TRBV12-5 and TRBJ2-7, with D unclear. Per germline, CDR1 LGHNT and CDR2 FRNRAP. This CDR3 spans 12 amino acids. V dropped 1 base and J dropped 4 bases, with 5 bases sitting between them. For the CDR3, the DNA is TGTGCTAGTGGTTTGGGCCTATACGAGCAGTACTTC. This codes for CASGLGLYEQYF. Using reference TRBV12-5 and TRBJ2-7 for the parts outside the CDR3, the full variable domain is DARVTQTPRHKVTEMGQEVTMRCQPILGHNTVFWYRQTMMQGLELLAYFRNRAPLDDSGMPKDRFSAEMPDATLATLKIQPSEPRDSAVYFCASGLGLYEQYFGPGTRLTVT.

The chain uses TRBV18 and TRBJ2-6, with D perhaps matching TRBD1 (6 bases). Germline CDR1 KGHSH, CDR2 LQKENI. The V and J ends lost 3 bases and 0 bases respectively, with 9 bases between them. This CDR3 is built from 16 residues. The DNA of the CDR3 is TGTGCCAGCTCACCCGCGACAGGCTCTGGGGCCAACGTCCTGACTTTC. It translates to CASSPATGSGANVLTF. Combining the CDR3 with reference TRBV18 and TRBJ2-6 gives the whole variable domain NAGVMQNPRHLVRRRGQEARLRCSPMKGHSHVYWYRQLPEEGLKFMVYLQKENIIDESGMPKERFSAEFPKEGPSILRIQQVVRGDSAAYFCASSPATGSGANVLTFGAGSRLTVL.

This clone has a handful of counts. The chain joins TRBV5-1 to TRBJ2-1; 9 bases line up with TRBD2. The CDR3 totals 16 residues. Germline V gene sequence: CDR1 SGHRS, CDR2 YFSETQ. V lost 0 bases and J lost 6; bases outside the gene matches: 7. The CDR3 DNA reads TGCGCCAGCAGCTTGGGGGTGACTAGCGGAGTCAATGAGCAGTTCTTC. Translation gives CASSLGVTSGVNEQFF.

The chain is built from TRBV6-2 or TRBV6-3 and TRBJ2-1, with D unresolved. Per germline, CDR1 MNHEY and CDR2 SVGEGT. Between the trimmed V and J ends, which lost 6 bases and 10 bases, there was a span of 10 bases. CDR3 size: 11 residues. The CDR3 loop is CASSREYEQFF. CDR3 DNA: TGTGCCAGCAGCCGAGAATACGAGCAGTTCTTC.

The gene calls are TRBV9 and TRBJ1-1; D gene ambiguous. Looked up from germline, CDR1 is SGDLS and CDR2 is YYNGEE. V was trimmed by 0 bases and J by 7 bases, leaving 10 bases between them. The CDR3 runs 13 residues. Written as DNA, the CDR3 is TGTGCCAGCAGCGTAGGTAACAGAGGTGAAGCTTTCTTT. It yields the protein CASSVGNRGEAFF.

CDR3 amino acids: CASSGGRYENTIYF. The CDR3 DNA reads as TGTGCCAGCAGCGGGGGACGGTATGAAAACACCATATATTTT. The rearrangement uses TRBV9 and TRBJ1-3; D perhaps matches TRBD1 (5 bases). The germline CDR1 and CDR2 sequences are SGDLS and YYNGEE. CDR3 length equals 14 residues. V gave up 3 bases and J gave up 6 bases, with 13 bases separating them.

The CDR3 DNA follows: TGTGCCAGTAGTCCCATTCCGGATTCCTACAATGAGCAGTTCTTC. Translated, it gives CASSPIPDSYNEQFF. The chain recombines TRBV19 with TRBJ2-1; D is uncertain. Germline V gene data show CDR1 as LNHDA and CDR2 as SQIVND (reference sequence). Trimming pared 5 bases from V and 1 base from J, leaving 12 bases between. This CDR3 comprises 15 residues.

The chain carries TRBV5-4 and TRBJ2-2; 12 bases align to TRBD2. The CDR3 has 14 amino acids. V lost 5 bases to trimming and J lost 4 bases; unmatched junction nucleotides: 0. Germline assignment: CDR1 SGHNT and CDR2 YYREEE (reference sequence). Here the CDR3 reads CASRLAGGTGELFF. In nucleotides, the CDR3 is TGTGCCAGCAGACTAGCGGGAGGCACCGGGGAGCTGTTTTTT.

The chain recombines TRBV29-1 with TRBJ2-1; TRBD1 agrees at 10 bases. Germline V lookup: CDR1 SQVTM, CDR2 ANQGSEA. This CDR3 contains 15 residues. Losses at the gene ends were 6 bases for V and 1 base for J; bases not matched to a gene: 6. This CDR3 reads CSVTGTGESYNEQFF. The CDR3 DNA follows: TGCAGCGTGACCGGGACAGGGGAGTCCTACAATGAGCAGTTCTTC.

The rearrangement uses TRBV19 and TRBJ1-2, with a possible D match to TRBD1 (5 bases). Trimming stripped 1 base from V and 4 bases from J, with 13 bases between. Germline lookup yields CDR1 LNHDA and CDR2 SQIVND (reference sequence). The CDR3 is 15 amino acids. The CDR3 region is CASSIGGGGAYGYTF. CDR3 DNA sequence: TGTGCCAGTAGTATAGGGGGCGGAGGGGCCTATGGCTACACCTTC.

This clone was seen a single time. CDR3 bases: TGCGCCAGCAGCACGGGACAGGGGGTTGGTGGCTACACCTTC. This codes for CASSTGQGVGGYTF. The rearrangement links TRBV5-1 to TRBJ1-2; TRBD1 matches 11 bases. CDR1 SGHRS and CDR2 YFSETQ come from the germline V gene. Trimming cost V 4 bases and J 7 bases; bases outside gene matches: 6. The CDR3 length is 14 residues.

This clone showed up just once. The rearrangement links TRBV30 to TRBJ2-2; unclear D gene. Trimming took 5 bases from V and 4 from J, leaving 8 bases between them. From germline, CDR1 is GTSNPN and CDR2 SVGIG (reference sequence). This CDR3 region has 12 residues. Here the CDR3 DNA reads TGTGCCTGGGCCCTTGTCACCGGGGAGCTGTTTTTT. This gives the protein CAWALVTGELFF.